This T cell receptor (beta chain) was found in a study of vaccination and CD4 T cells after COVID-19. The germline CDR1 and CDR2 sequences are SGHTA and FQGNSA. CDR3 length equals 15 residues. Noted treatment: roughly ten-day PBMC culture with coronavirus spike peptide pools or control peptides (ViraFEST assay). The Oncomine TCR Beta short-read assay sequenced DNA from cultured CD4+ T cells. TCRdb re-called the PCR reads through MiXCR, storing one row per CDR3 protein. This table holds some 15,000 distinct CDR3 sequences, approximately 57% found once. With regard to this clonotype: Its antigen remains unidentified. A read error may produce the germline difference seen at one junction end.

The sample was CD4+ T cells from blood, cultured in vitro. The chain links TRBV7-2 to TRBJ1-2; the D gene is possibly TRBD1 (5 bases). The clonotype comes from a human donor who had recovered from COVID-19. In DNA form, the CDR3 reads TGTGCCAGCAGCTTAGCGGGGGGGGTTAACTATGGCGACACCTTC. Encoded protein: CASSLAGGVNYGDTF.